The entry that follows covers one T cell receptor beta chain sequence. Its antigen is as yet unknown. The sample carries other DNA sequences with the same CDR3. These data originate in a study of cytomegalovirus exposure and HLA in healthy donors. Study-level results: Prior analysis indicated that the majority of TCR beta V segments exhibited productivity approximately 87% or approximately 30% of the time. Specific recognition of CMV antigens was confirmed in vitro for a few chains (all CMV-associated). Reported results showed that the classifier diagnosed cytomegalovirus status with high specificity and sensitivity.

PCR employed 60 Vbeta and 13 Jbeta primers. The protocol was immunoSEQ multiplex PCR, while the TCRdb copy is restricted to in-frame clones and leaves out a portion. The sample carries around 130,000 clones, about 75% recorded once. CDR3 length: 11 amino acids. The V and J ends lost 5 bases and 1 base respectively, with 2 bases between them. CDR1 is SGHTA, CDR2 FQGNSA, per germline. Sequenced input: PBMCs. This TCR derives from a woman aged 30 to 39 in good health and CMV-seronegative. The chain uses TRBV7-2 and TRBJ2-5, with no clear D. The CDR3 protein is CASSLQETQYF. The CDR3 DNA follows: TGTGCCAGCAGCCTCCAAGAGACCCAGTACTTC.